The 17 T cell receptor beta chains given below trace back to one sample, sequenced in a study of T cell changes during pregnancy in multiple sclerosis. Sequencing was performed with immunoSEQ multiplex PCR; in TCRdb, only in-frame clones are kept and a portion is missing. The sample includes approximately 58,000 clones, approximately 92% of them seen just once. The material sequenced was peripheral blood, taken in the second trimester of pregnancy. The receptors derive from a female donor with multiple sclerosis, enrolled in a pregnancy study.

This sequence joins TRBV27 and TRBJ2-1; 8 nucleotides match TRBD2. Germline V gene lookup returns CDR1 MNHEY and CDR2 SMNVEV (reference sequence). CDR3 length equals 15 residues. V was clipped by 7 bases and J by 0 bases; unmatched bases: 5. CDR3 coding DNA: TGTGCCAGCACCCTACGGGGGGGCTCCTACAATGAGCAGTTCTTC. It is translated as CASTLRGGSYNEQFF.

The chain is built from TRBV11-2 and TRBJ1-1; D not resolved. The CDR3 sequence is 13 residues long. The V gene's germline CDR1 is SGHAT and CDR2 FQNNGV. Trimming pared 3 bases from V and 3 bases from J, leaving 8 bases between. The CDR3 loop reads CASSLGRYTEAFF. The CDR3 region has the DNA TGTGCCAGCAGCTTGGGGAGGTACACTGAAGCTTTCTTT.

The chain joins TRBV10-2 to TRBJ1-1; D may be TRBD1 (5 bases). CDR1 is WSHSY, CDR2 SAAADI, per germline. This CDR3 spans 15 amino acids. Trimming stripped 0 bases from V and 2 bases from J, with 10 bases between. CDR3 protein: CASSESRGANTEAFF. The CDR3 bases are TGCGCCAGCAGTGAGTCTCGCGGGGCCAACACTGAAGCTTTCTTT.

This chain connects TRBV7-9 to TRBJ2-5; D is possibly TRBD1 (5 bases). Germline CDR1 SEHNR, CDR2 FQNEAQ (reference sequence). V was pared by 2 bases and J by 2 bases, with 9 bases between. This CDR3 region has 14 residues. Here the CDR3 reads CASSLRGKQETQYF. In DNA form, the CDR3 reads TGTGCCAGCAGCTTAAGGGGCAAGCAAGAGACCCAGTACTTC.

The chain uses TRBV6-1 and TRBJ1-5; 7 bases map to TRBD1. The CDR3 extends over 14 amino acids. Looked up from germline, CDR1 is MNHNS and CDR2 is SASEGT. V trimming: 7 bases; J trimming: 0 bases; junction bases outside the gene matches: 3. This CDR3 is CASTGGYSNQPQHF. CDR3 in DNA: TGTGCCAGCACAGGGGGATATAGCAATCAGCCCCAGCATTTT.

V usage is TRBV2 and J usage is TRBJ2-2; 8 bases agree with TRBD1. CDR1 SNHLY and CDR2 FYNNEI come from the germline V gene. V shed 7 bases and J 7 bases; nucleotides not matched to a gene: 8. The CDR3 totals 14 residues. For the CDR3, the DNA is TGTGCCAGCAATGGACAGGGTCAGGGCGGGGAGCTGTTTTTT. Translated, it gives CASNGQGQGGELFF.

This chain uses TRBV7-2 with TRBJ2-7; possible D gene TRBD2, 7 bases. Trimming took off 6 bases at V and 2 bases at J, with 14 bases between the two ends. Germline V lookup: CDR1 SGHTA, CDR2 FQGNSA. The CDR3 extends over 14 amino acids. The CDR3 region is CASRGGGGTYEQYF. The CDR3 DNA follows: TGTGCCAGCAGGGGAGGGGGAGGAACCTACGAGCAGTACTTC.

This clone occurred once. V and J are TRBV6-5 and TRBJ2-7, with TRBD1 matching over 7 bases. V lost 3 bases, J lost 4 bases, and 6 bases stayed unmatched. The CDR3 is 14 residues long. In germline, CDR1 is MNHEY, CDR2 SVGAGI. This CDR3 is CASSYNRGTYEQYF. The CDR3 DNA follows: TGTGCCAGCAGTTATAACAGGGGAACATACGAGCAGTACTTC.

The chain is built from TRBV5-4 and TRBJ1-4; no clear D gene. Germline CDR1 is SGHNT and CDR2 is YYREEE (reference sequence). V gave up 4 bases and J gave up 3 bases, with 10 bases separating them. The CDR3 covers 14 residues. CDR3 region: CASSARTSNEKLFF. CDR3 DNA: TGTGCCAGCAGCGCCCGGACTTCTAATGAAAAACTGTTTTTT. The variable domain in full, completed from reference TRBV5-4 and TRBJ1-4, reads ETGVTQSPTHLIKTRGQQVTLRCSSQSGHNTVSWYQQALGQGPQFIFQYYREEENGRGNFPPRFSGLQFPNYSSELNVNALELDDSALYLCASSARTSNEKLFFGSGTQLSVL.

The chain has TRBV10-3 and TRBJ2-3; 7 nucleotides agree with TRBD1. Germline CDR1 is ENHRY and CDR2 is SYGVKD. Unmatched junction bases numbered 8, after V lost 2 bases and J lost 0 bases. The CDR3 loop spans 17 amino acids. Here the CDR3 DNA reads TGTGCCATCAGTGAGCTAACGGGACAGTCTAGCACAGATACGCAGTATTTT. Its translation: CAISELTGQSSTDTQYF.

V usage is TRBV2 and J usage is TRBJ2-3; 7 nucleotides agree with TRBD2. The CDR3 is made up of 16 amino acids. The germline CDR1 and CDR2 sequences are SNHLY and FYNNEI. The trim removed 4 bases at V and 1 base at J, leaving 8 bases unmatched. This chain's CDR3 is CASSAEGGFGTDTQYF. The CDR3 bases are TGTGCCAGCAGTGCCGAGGGAGGGTTTGGCACAGATACGCAGTATTTT.

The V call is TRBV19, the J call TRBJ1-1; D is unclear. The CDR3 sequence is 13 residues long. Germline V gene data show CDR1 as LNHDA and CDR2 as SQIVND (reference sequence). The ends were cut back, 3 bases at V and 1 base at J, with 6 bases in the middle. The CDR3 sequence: CASSIQKNTEAFF. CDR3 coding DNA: TGTGCCAGTAGTATTCAGAAGAACACTGAAGCTTTCTTT.

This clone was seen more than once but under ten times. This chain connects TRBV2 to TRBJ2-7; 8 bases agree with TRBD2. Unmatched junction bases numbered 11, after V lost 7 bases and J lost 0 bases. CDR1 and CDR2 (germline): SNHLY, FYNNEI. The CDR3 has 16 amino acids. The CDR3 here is CASKGMGGLGSYEQYF. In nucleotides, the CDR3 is TGTGCCAGCAAAGGGATGGGGGGACTAGGCTCCTACGAGCAGTACTTC.

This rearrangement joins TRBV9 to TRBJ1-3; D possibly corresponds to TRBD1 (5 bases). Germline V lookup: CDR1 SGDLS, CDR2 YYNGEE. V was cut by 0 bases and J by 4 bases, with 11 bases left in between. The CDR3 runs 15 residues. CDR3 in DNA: TGTGCCAGCAGCGTAGTTGGGGCTTTAGGAAACACCATATATTTT. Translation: CASSVVGALGNTIYF.

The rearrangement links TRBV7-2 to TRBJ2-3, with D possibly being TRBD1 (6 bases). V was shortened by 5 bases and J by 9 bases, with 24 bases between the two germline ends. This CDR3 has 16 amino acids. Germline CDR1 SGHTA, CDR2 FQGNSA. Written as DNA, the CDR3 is TGTGCCAGCAGCAAACCCCAAGGGGGTCGAGGGTGGACGCAGTATTTT. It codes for CASSKPQGGRGWTQYF.

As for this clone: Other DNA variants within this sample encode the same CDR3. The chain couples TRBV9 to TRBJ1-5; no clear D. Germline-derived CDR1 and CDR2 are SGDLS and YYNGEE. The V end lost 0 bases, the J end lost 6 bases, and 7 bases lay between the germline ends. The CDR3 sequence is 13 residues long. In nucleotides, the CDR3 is TGTGCCAGCAGCGTAGGCGGTCTTCAGCCCCAGCATTTT. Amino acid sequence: CASSVGGLQPQHF.

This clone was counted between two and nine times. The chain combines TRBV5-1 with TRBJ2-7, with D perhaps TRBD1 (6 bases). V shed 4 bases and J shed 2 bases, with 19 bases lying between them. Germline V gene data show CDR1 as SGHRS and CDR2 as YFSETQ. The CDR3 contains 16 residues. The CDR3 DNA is TGCGCCAGCAGCCCCCTCCAGTCCGCAGGGGCCTACGAGCAGTACTTC. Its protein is CASSPLQSAGAYEQYF.